Below, one T cell receptor beta chain is given with its context. No antigen is known for it. J was trimmed by 11 bases and V by 6 bases; bases with no gene match: 10. From germline, CDR1 is DFQATT and CDR2 SNEGSKA (reference sequence). The CDR3 loop spans 13 amino acids. Combining a sample-barcoded 5' primer with a J-beta primer mix, a second PCR ran for about 7 to 11 cycles. One entry per CDR3 protein, called by TCRdb with MiXCR from the 5' RACE reads. The sample has roughly 720,000 distinct CDR3 sequences; around half are singletons. The sample originates from a study of blood T cells in healthy people across ages. Study-level results: A roughly linear fall in TCR beta diversity per million T cells was seen with increasing age.

The specimen sequenced was blood. The receptor was derived from a man older than 75 in good health. V is TRBV20-1 and J is TRBJ1-4; 9 nucleotides align to TRBD1. This chain's CDR3 is CSAPGQGVYKLFF. CDR3 coding DNA: TGCAGTGCCCCGGGACAGGGCGTGTATAAACTGTTTTTT.